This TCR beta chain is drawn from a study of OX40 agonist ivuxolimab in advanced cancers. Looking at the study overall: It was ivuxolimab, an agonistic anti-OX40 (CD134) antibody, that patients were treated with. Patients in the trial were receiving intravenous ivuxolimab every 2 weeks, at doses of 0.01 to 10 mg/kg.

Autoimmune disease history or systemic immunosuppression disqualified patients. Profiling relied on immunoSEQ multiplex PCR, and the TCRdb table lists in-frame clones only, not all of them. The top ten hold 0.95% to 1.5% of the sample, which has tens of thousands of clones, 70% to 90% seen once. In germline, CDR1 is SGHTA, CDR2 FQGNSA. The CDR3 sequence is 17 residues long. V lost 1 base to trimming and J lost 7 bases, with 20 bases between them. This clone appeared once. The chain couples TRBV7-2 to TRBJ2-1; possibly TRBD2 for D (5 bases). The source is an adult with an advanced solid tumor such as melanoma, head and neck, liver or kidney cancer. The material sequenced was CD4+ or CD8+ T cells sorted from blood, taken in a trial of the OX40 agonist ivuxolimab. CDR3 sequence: CASSLERGGPPRNEQFF. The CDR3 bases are TGTGCCAGCAGCTTAGAAAGAGGCGGGCCACCCCGAAATGAGCAGTTCTTC.